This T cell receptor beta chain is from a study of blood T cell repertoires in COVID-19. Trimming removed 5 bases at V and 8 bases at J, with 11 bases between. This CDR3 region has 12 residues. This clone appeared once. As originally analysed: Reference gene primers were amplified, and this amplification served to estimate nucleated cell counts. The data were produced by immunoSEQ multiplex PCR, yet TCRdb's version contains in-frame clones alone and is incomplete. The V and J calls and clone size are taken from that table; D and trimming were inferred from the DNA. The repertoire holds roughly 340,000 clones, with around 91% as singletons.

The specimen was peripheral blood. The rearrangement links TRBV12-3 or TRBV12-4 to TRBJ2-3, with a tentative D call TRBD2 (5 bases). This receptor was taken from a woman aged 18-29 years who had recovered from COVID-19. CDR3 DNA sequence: TGTGCCAGCAGTCCCCAGGAGGTTACGCAGTATTTT. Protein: CASSPQEVTQYF.